This T cell receptor (beta chain) derives from a study of T cells in Graves' hyperthyroidism and ophthalmopathy. Study information: Peripheral blood was acquired at first diagnosis, ahead of any therapy whatsoever. Overall study findings and caveats: Using 13 V-J features, a model discriminated ophthalmopathy from stable hyperthyroidism.

The CDR3 is 14 amino acids. The germline gives CDR1 SQVTM, CDR2 ANQGSEA. Trimming cost V 6 bases and J 10 bases, with 23 bases left between them. This clonotype showed up many times. What it binds is not known. Amplification yielded TCR beta CDR3 regions, with RNA transcripts as the source. With the HTBI primer set, the TCR CDR3 went through a first round of RT-PCR. Via MiXCR, TCRdb re-called the multiplex PCR reads, giving one row per CDR3 protein. This table has about 510,000 distinct CDR3 sequences, 13% to 15% appearing once. The authors took PBMCs from roughly 9.5 ml fresh peripheral blood. The sequencing sample was made of blood. V and J are TRBV29-1 and TRBJ2-3; the D gene could be TRBD1 or TRBD2 (5 bases each). The TCR sequence derives from a middle-aged woman with Graves' hyperthyroidism. DNA for the CDR3: TGCAGCGTCAACCGGGACCCCTCTTTGATTGCGCAGTATTTT. Protein: CSVNRDPSLIAQYF.